These 8 T cell receptor beta chains share one sample of origin, sequenced in a study of blood T cells in healthy people across ages. A second PCR, run for about 6 to 12 cycles, used a sample-barcoded 5' primer plus a J-beta primer mix. TCRdb ran MiXCR on the 5' RACE reads and lists one entry per CDR3 protein. The sample has about a million distinct CDR3 sequences; approximately 50% are singletons. Input material: blood. These receptors were taken from a woman aged 55 to 70 in good health.

This chain connects TRBV7-2 to TRBJ1-1, with unresolved D. The V gene's germline CDR1 is SGHTA and CDR2 FQGNSA. V was clipped by 4 bases and J by 1 base, with 10 bases between them. The CDR3 runs to 14 residues. CDR3 in amino acids: CASSSAVGNTEAFF. In DNA, the CDR3 is TGTGCCAGCAGCTCTGCGGTCGGGAACACTGAAGCTTTCTTT.

The sample holds a few counts of this clonotype. The rearrangement links TRBV5-1 to TRBJ2-5, with TRBD1 matching 9 bases. V shed 8 bases and J 1 base; nucleotides not matched to a gene: 6. The CDR3 spans 14 residues. The germline V gene has CDR1 SGHRS and CDR2 YFSETQ. CDR3 sequence (DNA): TGCGCCAGTAAAATGACAGGGGGCCAAGAGACCCAGTACTTC. It specifies CASKMTGGQETQYF. Full variable domain (remainder filled in from reference TRBV5-1 and TRBJ2-5): KAGVTQTPRYLIKTRGQQVTLSCSPISGHRSVSWYQQTPGQGLQFLFEYFSETQRNKGNFPGRFSGRQFSNSRSEMNVSTLELGDSALYLCASKMTGGQETQYFGPGTRLLVL.

The chain uses TRBV6-2 or TRBV6-3 and TRBJ2-5; D is unclear. The ends were cut back, 2 bases at V and 5 bases at J, with 15 bases in the middle. CDR1 is MNHEY and CDR2 is SVGEGT in the germline V gene. CDR3 length: 15 residues. CDR3 in DNA: TGTGCCAGCAGTTACCACGGACCTCCGAGGGAGACCCAGTACTTC. This codes for CASSYHGPPRETQYF.

The chain has TRBV6-1 and TRBJ2-3; D is unclear. The CDR3 loop spans 18 amino acids. V was trimmed by 1 base and J by 4 bases, leaving 21 bases between them. The germline CDR1 and CDR2 sequences are MNHNS and SASEGT. CDR3 in amino acids: CASSEGLVLSSRSDTQYF. In nucleotides, the CDR3 is TGTGCCAGCAGTGAAGGTCTAGTTTTGTCGTCTAGGTCAGATACGCAGTATTTT.

The chain has TRBV15 and TRBJ2-7, with a tentative D call TRBD1 (6 bases). The closer fit of TRBJ2-5 to the DNA end suggests the J call may be wrong. This CDR3 is built from 14 residues. Looked up from germline, CDR1 is LNHNV and CDR2 is YYDKDF (reference sequence). The CDR3 bases are TGTGCCACCGGGCTAGCAGGGGCAAGAGAGACCCAGTACTTC. It is translated as CATGLAGARETQYF.

This clonotype has a count of ten or more. One end of the junction is discordant with germline, which a read error may explain. The chain carries TRBV12-3 or TRBV12-4 and TRBJ2-3; TRBD2 agrees at 9 bases. The CDR3 contains 14 residues. DNA for the CDR3: TGTGCCAGCAGATTAGCGGGGGGCACAGATACGCAGTATTTT. Translated, it gives CASRLAGGTDTQYF.

This clonotype was found a few times. The chain carries TRBV14 and TRBJ2-3, with a possible D match to TRBD2 (6 bases). CDR3 length: 14 amino acids. Trimming removed 4 bases at V and 3 bases at J, with 11 bases between. CDR1 is SGHDN, CDR2 FVKESK, per germline. The CDR3: CASSRFRGTDTQYF. CDR3 in DNA: TGTGCCAGCAGCCGGTTCCGGGGGACAGATACGCAGTATTTT.

The sample holds a few counts of this clonotype. The chain recombines TRBV12-3 or TRBV12-4 with TRBJ1-6; D is uncertain. This CDR3 has 15 residues. Trimming took 1 base from V and 15 from J, leaving 19 bases between them. This CDR3 is CASSLDGFRAPILHF. DNA for the CDR3: TGTGCCAGCAGTTTAGATGGGTTTAGGGCCCCGATCCTCCACTTT.